These 3 T cell receptor beta chains were sequenced from one sample in a study of beta chain features in type 1 diabetes. Expressed TCRB transcripts were sequenced after all isolated RNA was converted to cDNA. This table comes from immunoSEQ multiplex PCR, and its TCRdb copy is limited to in-frame clones, with some not included. The top ten clones hold approximately 1.5% of a sample with about 220,000 clones, 11% of them seen once. The source material was central memory CD4+ T cells from blood. These TCRs come from a man between 18 and 35 years old in good health.

This chain joins TRBV7-8 and TRBJ2-7; TRBD1 aligns across 9 bases. The length of the CDR3 is 16 residues. V dropped 0 bases and J dropped 3; count of bases not matched to a gene: 6. Germline V gene data show CDR1 as SGHVS and CDR2 as FQNEAQ. The DNA of the CDR3 is TGTGCCAGCAGCTTAGCGAGAGGGACAGGGATCTACGAGCAGTACTTC. This sequence encodes CASSLARGTGIYEQYF.

The rearrangement joins TRBV6-6 to TRBJ2-7; D gene ambiguous. CDR3 size: 13 residues. In germline, CDR1 is MNHNY, CDR2 SVGAGI (reference sequence). V lost 2 bases, J lost 4 bases, and 9 bases lay in between. The CDR3 nucleotides read TGTGCCAGCAGTTACGCGACTGAGTACGAGCAGTACTTC. The encoded protein is CASSYATEYEQYF.

CDR3 in amino acids: CASSRSNIQYF. CDR3 in DNA: TGTGCCAGCAGCCGCAGCAACATTCAGTACTTC. This sequence joins TRBV4-2 and TRBJ2-4; no reliable D call. V was shortened by 4 bases and J by 7 bases, with 5 bases between the two germline ends. The CDR3 has 11 residues. Germline V gives CDR1 LGHNA, CDR2 YNFKEQ.